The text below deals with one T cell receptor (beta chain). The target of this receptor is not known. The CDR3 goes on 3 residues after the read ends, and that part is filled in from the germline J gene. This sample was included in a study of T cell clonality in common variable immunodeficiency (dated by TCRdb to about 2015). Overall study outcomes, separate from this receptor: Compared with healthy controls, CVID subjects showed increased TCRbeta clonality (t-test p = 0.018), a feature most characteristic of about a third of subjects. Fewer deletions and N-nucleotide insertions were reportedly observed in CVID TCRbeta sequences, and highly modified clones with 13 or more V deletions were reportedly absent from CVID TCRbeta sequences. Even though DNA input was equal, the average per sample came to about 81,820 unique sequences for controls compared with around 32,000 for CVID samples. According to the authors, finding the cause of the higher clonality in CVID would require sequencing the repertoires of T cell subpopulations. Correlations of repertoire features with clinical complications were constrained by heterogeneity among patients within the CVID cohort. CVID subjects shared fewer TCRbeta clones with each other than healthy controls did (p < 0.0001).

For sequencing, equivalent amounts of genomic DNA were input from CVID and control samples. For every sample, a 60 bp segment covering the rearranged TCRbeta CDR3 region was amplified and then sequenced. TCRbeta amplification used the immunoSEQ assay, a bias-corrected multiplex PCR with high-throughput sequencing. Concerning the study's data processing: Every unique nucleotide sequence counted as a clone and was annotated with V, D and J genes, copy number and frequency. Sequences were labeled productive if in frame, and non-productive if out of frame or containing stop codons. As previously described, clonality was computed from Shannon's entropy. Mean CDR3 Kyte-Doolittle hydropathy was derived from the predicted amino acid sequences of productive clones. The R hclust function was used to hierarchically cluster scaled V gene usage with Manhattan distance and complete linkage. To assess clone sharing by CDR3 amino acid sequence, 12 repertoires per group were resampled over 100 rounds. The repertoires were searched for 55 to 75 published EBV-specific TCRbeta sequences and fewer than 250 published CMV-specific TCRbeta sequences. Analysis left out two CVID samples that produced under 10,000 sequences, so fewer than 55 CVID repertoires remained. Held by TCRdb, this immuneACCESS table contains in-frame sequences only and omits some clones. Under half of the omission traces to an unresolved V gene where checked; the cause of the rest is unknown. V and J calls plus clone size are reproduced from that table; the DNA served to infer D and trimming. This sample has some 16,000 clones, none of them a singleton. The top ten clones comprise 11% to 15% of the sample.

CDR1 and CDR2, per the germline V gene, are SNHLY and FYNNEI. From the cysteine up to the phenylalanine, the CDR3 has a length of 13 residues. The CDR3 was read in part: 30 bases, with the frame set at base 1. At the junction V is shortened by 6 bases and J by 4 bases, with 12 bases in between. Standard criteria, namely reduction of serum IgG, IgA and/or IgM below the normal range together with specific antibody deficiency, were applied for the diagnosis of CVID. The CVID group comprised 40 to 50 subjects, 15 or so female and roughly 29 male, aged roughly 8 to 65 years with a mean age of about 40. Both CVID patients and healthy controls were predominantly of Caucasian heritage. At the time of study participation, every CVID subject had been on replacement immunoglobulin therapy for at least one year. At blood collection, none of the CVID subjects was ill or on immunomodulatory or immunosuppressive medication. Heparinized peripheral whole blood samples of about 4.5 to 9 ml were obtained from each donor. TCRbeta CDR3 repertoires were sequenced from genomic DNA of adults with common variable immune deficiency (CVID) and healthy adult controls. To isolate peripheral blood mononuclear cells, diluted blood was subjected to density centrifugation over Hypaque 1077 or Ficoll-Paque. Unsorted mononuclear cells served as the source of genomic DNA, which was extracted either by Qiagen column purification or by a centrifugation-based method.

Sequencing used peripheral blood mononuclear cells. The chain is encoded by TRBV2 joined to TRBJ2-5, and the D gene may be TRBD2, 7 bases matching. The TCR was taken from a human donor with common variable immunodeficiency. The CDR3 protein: CASSGGRGETQYF. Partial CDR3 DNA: TGTGCCAGCAGCGGGGGGCGGGGAGAGACC.